The 25 T cell receptor beta chains below come from one sample, sequenced in a study of cytomegalovirus exposure and HLA in healthy donors. Primers included in the PCR were 60 Vbeta and 13 Jbeta primers. Sequencing was performed with immunoSEQ multiplex PCR; in TCRdb, only in-frame clones are kept and a portion is missing. This repertoire shows approximately 110,000 clones, 55% to 75% found once; its top ten account for roughly 8.2%. What was sequenced was PBMCs. Source of these receptors: a middle-aged woman in good health and CMV-seropositive.

This clone was detected ten times or more. This chain connects TRBV2 to TRBJ1-4; 11 bases fit TRBD1. V was clipped by 6 bases and J by 7 bases; unmatched bases: 1. This CDR3 has 13 amino acids. The germline V gene has CDR1 SNHLY and CDR2 FYNNEI. The CDR3: CASRGTGGEKLFF. DNA for the CDR3: TGTGCCAGCAGGGGGACAGGGGGTGAAAAACTGTTTTTT.

The genes are TRBV6-1 and TRBJ2-2; the D gene is possibly TRBD1 (5 bases). CDR3 length equals 13 residues. V dropped 5 bases and J dropped 4 bases, with 8 bases sitting between them. Germline V CDR1 and CDR2: MNHNS, SASEGT. The chain's CDR3 is CASSLQVTGELFF. The CDR3 nucleotides are TGTGCCAGCAGTTTACAGGTCACCGGGGAGCTGTTTTTT.

The chain carries TRBV11-2 and TRBJ2-2; possible D gene TRBD1, 6 bases. V was clipped by 3 bases and J by 1 base, with 6 bases between them. CDR3 size: 14 residues. Germline V lookup: CDR1 SGHAT, CDR2 FQNNGV. The CDR3 DNA follows: TGTGCCAGCAGCTTGGACAGGAACACCGGGGAGCTGTTTTTT. Translation gives CASSLDRNTGELFF.

The chain employs TRBV7-9 and TRBJ1-3; 7 nucleotides align to TRBD1. This CDR3 has 14 amino acids. Trimming cost V 4 bases and J 4 bases; bases outside gene matches: 4. The germline V gene encodes CDR1 SEHNR and CDR2 FQNEAQ (reference sequence). CDR3 bases: TGTGCCAGCAGCTCCAGGGGGGTAGGAAACACCATATATTTT. Translated, it gives CASSSRGVGNTIYF.

This clone was observed a few times. This sequence joins TRBV5-4 and TRBJ2-5; weak D call: TRBD2 (6 bases). Trimming stripped 0 bases from V and 1 base from J, with 13 bases between. Per the germline V gene, CDR1 is SGHNT and CDR2 is YYREEE (reference sequence). The CDR3 loop spans 16 amino acids. CDR3 nucleotides: TGTGCCAGCAGCTTGGTGGCGGGGAGCCCCCAAGAGACCCAGTACTTC. Translating gives CASSLVAGSPQETQYF.

A few counts support this clone. The rearrangement joins TRBV6-5 to TRBJ1-5, with D unresolved. Trimming removed 2 bases from V and 5 bases from J, with 10 bases in between. Germline V lookup: CDR1 MNHEY, CDR2 SVGAGI. The CDR3 sequence is 14 residues long. In DNA, the CDR3 is TGTGCCAGCAGTTACAAACCGGACTATCAGCCCCAGCATTTT. This sequence encodes CASSYKPDYQPQHF.

V usage is TRBV19 and J usage is TRBJ2-7; maybe TRBD1 (8 bases). Germline CDR1 reads LNHDA; CDR2 reads SQIVND (reference sequence). The CDR3 totals 14 residues. The ends were cut back, 10 bases at V and 5 bases at J, with 21 bases in the middle. The CDR3 DNA reads as TGTGCCACCAGAACCGGACAGGGAGGGAACGAGCAGTACTTC. Protein: CATRTGQGGNEQYF. Complete variable domain (other parts from reference TRBV19 and TRBJ2-7): DGGITQSPKYLFRKEGQNVTLSCEQNLNHDAMYWYRQDPGQGLRLIYYSQIVNDFQKGDIAEGYSVSREKKESFPLTVTSAQKNPTAFYLCATRTGQGGNEQYFGPGTRLTVT.

The J gene is TRBJ2-5, the V gene TRBV7-2, with 14 bases fitting TRBD2. Trimming cost V 5 bases and J 4 bases; bases outside gene matches: 3. Germline assignment: CDR1 SGHTA and CDR2 FQGNSA. This CDR3 contains 15 residues. CDR3 DNA sequence: TGTGCCAGCAGCACGGGACTAGCGGGGGTAGAGACCCAGTACTTC. This sequence encodes CASSTGLAGVETQYF.

The genes are TRBV6-5 and TRBJ1-3, with D maybe TRBD1 (5 bases). CDR3 length: 16 residues. The V end was cut by 4 bases, the J end by 0 bases, with 13 bases between. Germline V gene data show CDR1 as MNHEY and CDR2 as SVGAGI. CDR3 bases: TGTGCCAGCAGTTTTGACAGAAGAAACTCTGGAAACACCATATATTTT. Translated, it gives CASSFDRRNSGNTIYF.

J is TRBJ2-3 and V is TRBV5-1; D perhaps matches TRBD1 (5 bases). The CDR3 runs to 16 residues. V gave up 0 bases and J gave up 0 bases, with 11 bases separating them. The germline CDR1 and CDR2 sequences are SGHRS and YFSETQ. CDR3 loop: CASSLAFQGSTDTQYF. The DNA for the CDR3 is TGCGCCAGCAGCTTGGCTTTCCAGGGAAGCACAGATACGCAGTATTTT.

V and J are TRBV6-5 and TRBJ1-2; no firm D call. Germline V gene data show CDR1 as MNHEY and CDR2 as SVGAGI. The CDR3 runs 13 residues. The V end lost 0 bases, the J end lost 5 bases, and 7 bases lay between the germline ends. The CDR3 here is CASSYSIYYGYTF. The DNA of the CDR3 is TGTGCCAGCAGTTACTCGATCTATTATGGCTACACCTTC.

J is TRBJ1-1 and V is TRBV19; no definite D call. Germline lookup yields CDR1 LNHDA and CDR2 SQIVND (reference sequence). The V gene lost 3 bases and the J gene lost 3 bases, with 5 bases spanning the gap. This CDR3 contains 12 residues. The CDR3 coding sequence is TGTGCCAGTAGTATCTCTTACACTGAAGCTTTCTTT. This translates into CASSISYTEAFF.

This sequence joins TRBV5-4 and TRBJ1-2; 8 bases line up with TRBD1. Germline assignment: CDR1 SGHNT and CDR2 YYREEE (reference sequence). The CDR3 has 16 amino acids. V was pared by 4 bases and J by 2 bases, with 10 bases of the junction left unmatched. CDR3 sequence (DNA): TGTGCCAGCAGCCCCCGATTACAGGGGGGAAACTATGGCTACACCTTC. This translates into CASSPRLQGGNYGYTF.

The chain is built from TRBV10-3 and TRBJ2-1; TRBD1 aligns across 7 bases. Germline V gene data show CDR1 as ENHRY and CDR2 as SYGVKD. V was clipped by 6 bases and J by 3 bases; unmatched bases: 11. The CDR3 length is 16 residues. The CDR3 protein is CAISPRAAGGYNEQFF. CDR3 DNA: TGTGCCATCAGCCCGCGGGCGGCAGGGGGCTACAATGAGCAGTTCTTC.

The chain is built from TRBV7-2 and TRBJ1-6; maybe TRBD1 (6 bases). From germline, CDR1 is SGHTA and CDR2 FQGNSA. The V end lost 5 bases, the J end lost 10 bases, and 15 bases lay between the germline ends. CDR3 size: 14 residues. The CDR3 DNA reads as TGTGCCAGCAGCATTACAGGGAGGGGATCACCCCTCCACTTT. Encoded protein: CASSITGRGSPLHF.

This clone has more than one count but fewer than ten. V usage is TRBV4-1 and J usage is TRBJ1-3; D call uncertain. CDR1 is MGHRA, CDR2 YSYEKL, per germline. The CDR3 is made up of 15 amino acids. V was cut by 0 bases and J by 0 bases, with 6 bases left in between. In DNA, the CDR3 is TGCGCCAGCAGCCAAGATCCAGTCTCTGGAAACACCATATATTTT. Its translation: CASSQDPVSGNTIYF.

The chain uses TRBV5-1 and TRBJ1-2; D not certain. CDR1 and CDR2 (germline): SGHRS, YFSETQ. The CDR3 is made up of 13 amino acids. Trimming shortened V by 4 bases and J by 2 bases, and 9 bases separated the two germline ends. In DNA, the CDR3 is TGCGCCAGCAGCCCTGACACCAACTATGGCTACACCTTC. Its translation: CASSPDTNYGYTF.

CDR3 sequence: CASSQDVAGALSNQPQHF. The CDR3 DNA follows: TGCGCCAGCAGCCAAGATGTGGCGGGGGCTCTTAGCAATCAGCCCCAGCATTTT. The gene calls are TRBV4-3 and TRBJ1-5, with D tentatively TRBD1 (6 bases). V was cut by 0 bases and J by 0 bases, with 15 bases left in between. Germline values: CDR1 LGHNA, CDR2 YSLEER. This CDR3 region has 18 residues.

J is TRBJ2-3 and V is TRBV7-3; D is undetermined. This CDR3 spans 12 amino acids. V was trimmed by 5 bases and J by 2 bases, leaving 5 bases between them. The germline gives CDR1 SGHTA, CDR2 FQGTGA. DNA for the CDR3: TGTGCCAGCAGCCCGTCCACAGATACGCAGTATTTT. This translates into CASSPSTDTQYF.

The chain employs TRBV9 and TRBJ2-5; 11 bases map to TRBD2. V shed 4 bases, J shed 4 bases, and the junction held 3 bases outside the gene matches. The V gene's germline CDR1 is SGDLS and CDR2 YYNGEE. This CDR3 is built from 14 residues. The CDR3: CASSPSGGIETQYF. In nucleotides, the CDR3 is TGTGCCAGCAGCCCTAGCGGGGGGATAGAGACCCAGTACTTC.

This clone occurred a few times. This chain connects TRBV11-3 to TRBJ2-3; tentatively, D is TRBD1 (6 bases). CDR1 is SGHNT, CDR2 YENEEA, per germline. With 5 bases removed from V and 0 bases from J, the gap between germline ends came to 12 bases. The CDR3 consists of 15 residues. CDR3 nucleotides: TGTGCCAGCAGCCTAGGACAGTTTAGCACAGATACGCAGTATTTT. Residues: CASSLGQFSTDTQYF.

V is TRBV6-5 and J is TRBJ2-3, with D possibly matching TRBD1 (6 bases). Trimming removed 5 bases from V and 4 bases from J, with 10 bases in between. Germline lookup yields CDR1 MNHEY and CDR2 SVGAGI. This CDR3 spans 13 amino acids. CDR3 region: CASSQQGADTQYF. For the CDR3, the DNA is TGTGCCAGCAGTCAACAGGGAGCAGATACGCAGTATTTT.

The rearrangement uses TRBV19 and TRBJ2-3; TRBD2 is a possible D gene (5 bases). Germline V gene sequence: CDR1 LNHDA, CDR2 SQIVND (reference sequence). Trimming left V 7 bases short and J 2 bases short, with 13 bases between. The CDR3 has 14 residues. CDR3: CASKRRADTDTQYF. CDR3 DNA: TGTGCCAGTAAGAGGCGGGCCGACACAGATACGCAGTATTTT.

This clone showed up just a few times. The V gene is TRBV7-9, the J gene TRBJ1-1, with a possible D match to TRBD1 (6 bases). Per the germline V gene, CDR1 is SEHNR and CDR2 is FQNEAQ (reference sequence). The CDR3 runs to 13 residues. Trimming cost V 5 bases and J 2 bases, with 9 bases left between them. CDR3 sequence: CASSIQGNTEAFF. DNA of the CDR3: TGTGCCAGCAGCATACAGGGAAACACTGAAGCTTTCTTT.

This rearrangement joins TRBV4-3 to TRBJ1-4; D remains unclear. Germline V gene data show CDR1 as LGHNA and CDR2 as YSLEER. V dropped 3 bases and J dropped 3 bases, with 17 bases sitting between them. CDR3 length equals 17 residues. This CDR3 is CASSHKSGRFANEKLFF. In DNA, the CDR3 is TGCGCCAGCAGCCATAAGTCAGGAAGGTTTGCTAATGAAAAACTGTTTTTT.